The clone carrying this T cell receptor (beta chain) was found a few times. The sample belongs to a study of blood T cell repertoires in COVID-19. Study-level background: Donors in the United States, Italy and Spain gave samples during acute or convalescent COVID-19. PBMCs, B-cell-depleted T cells, or T cells provided the cDNA or gDNA that made up the material.

Authors' analysis steps: Estimates of nucleated cell counts were drawn from the amplification of reference gene primers. TCRdb's copy holds only in-frame clones and misses some; the assay was immunoSEQ multiplex PCR. That table is the source of V, J and clone size, and D and trimming were worked out from the DNA. The data contain 150,000 or so clones, about 86% of them singletons. Germline CDR1 MGHRA, CDR2 YSYEKL. V lost 6 bases, J lost 7 bases, and 10 bases stayed unmatched. CDR3 length: 14 residues. The TCR was taken from a woman aged 60-75 years with acute or convalescent COVID-19. The chain couples TRBV4-1 to TRBJ2-5; the match to TRBD2 covers 8 bases. Sequencing input: peripheral blood. The CDR3 region is CASRGLAGVGTQYF. The DNA for the CDR3 is TGCGCCAGCAGAGGACTAGCTGGGGTCGGGACCCAGTACTTC.